This is a list of T cell receptor beta chains from one sample in a study of T cell repertoires in cytomegalovirus infection. These receptors have no known antigen. Each CDR3 protein gets one entry after TCRdb re-called the reads with MiXCR. The top ten hold 12% of the sample, which has 700,000 to 850,000 distinct CDR3 sequences, 30% to 35% seen once. The sequences come from cultured CD8+ T cells from PBMCs, collected from culture after CMV antigen stimulation. These receptors were collected from a human donor in good health (CMV status not recorded). Some clones in this sample may be carry-over from other donors' samples. Each CDR3 is given with its conserved first and last residue. The D gene is left open where the match is weak. Clone size is given for some rows only: seen once, a few or many times, or a class if the clone is expanded.

j_gene: TRBJ2-1
d_gene: TRBD1
abundance: .
v_gene: TRBV2
CDR3aa: CARLKPGQGFSYNEQFF
CDR3nt: TGTGCCAGACTCAAACCGGGACAGGGGTTCTCTTACAATGAGCAGTTCTTC

j_gene: TRBJ2-1
d_gene: .
abundance: few
v_gene: TRBV24-1
CDR3aa: CATSDFGKGLEQFF
CDR3nt: TGTGCCACCAGTGATTTCGGAAAGGGTCTCGAGCAGTTCTTC

j_gene: TRBJ2-1
d_gene: TRBD2
abundance: few
v_gene: TRBV3-1
CDR3aa: CASSQDLSSGDYNEQFF
CDR3nt: TGTGCCAGCAGCCAAGATTTGTCTAGCGGGGACTACAATGAGCAGTTCTTC

j_gene: TRBJ2-1
d_gene: .
abundance: .
v_gene: TRBV19
CDR3aa: CASDSAGRNEQFF
CDR3nt: TGTGCCAGCGATTCGGCAGGGCGAAATGAGCAGTTCTTC

j_gene: TRBJ1-2
d_gene: TRBD1
abundance: .
v_gene: TRBV6-6
CDR3aa: CASSYFRDRTYGYTF
CDR3nt: TGTGCCAGCAGTTACTTCCGGGACAGGACGTATGGCTACACCTTC

j_gene: TRBJ2-3
d_gene: TRBD2
abundance: few
v_gene: TRBV10-3
CDR3aa: CAIGASGGADTQYF
CDR3nt: TGTGCCATCGGGGCTAGCGGGGGAGCAGATACGCAGTATTTT

j_gene: TRBJ2-1
d_gene: .
abundance: .
v_gene: TRBV5-6
CDR3aa: CASSFPGGDEQFF
CDR3nt: TGTGCCAGCAGCTTTCCAGGGGGGGATGAGCAGTTCTTC

j_gene: TRBJ1-1
d_gene: .
abundance: .
v_gene: TRBV12-3/TRBV12-4
CDR3aa: CASSTQTGNTEAFF
CDR3nt: TGTGCCAGCAGTACCCAGACAGGGAACACTGAAGCTTTCTTT

j_gene: TRBJ2-2
d_gene: .
abundance: many
v_gene: TRBV7-7
CDR3aa: CASSLVVRPDSNTGELFF
CDR3nt: TGTGCTAGCAGCTTAGTTGTTCGCCCGGACAGTAACACCGGGGAGCTGTTTTTT

j_gene: TRBJ1-2
d_gene: .
abundance: .
v_gene: TRBV3-1
CDR3aa: CASSPGSFYGYTF
CDR3nt: TGTGCCAGCAGCCCGGGCAGTTTCTATGGCTACACCTTC

j_gene: TRBJ1-2
d_gene: TRBD1
abundance: .
v_gene: TRBV6-2/TRBV6-3
CDR3aa: CASSYHDRERNGYTF
CDR3nt: TGTGCCAGCAGTTACCATGACAGGGAGAGGAATGGCTACACCTTC

j_gene: TRBJ2-2
d_gene: .
abundance: many
v_gene: TRBV6-1
CDR3aa: CASRPGSGELFF
CDR3nt: TGTGCCAGCAGACCGGGGTCCGGGGAGCTGTTTTTT

j_gene: TRBJ2-1
d_gene: TRBD1
abundance: .
v_gene: TRBV6-5
CDR3aa: CASSYTTQGPYNEQFF
CDR3nt: TGTGCCAGCAGTTACACCACACAGGGGCCCTACAATGAGCAGTTCTTC

j_gene: TRBJ1-1
d_gene: .
abundance: .
v_gene: TRBV16
CDR3aa: CASSQSDGNTEAFF
CDR3nt: TGTGCCAGCAGCCAATCGGATGGGAACACTGAAGCTTTCTTT

j_gene: TRBJ2-1
d_gene: .
abundance: few
v_gene: TRBV27
CDR3aa: CASMDEGPYNEQFF
CDR3nt: TGTGCCAGCATGGACGAGGGTCCTTACAATGAGCAGTTCTTC

j_gene: TRBJ2-3
d_gene: .
abundance: .
v_gene: TRBV12-3/TRBV12-4
CDR3aa: CASLGPSTDTQYF
CDR3nt: TGTGCCAGTCTTGGCCCTAGCACAGATACGCAGTATTTT

j_gene: TRBJ2-5
d_gene: .
abundance: .
v_gene: TRBV25-1
CDR3aa: CASSDWGAEETQYF
CDR3nt: TGTGCCAGCAGTGATTGGGGCGCGGAGGAGACCCAGTACTTC

j_gene: TRBJ1-5
d_gene: .
abundance: few
v_gene: TRBV27
CDR3aa: CASRKDLYSNQPQHF
CDR3nt: TGTGCCAGCAGGAAGGACCTTTATAGCAATCAGCCCCAGCATTTT

j_gene: TRBJ1-5
d_gene: .
abundance: .
v_gene: TRBV25-1
CDR3aa: CASSGSDHGGQPQHF
CDR3nt: TGTGCCAGCAGTGGGTCAGACCACGGTGGTCAGCCCCAGCATTTT

j_gene: TRBJ2-7
d_gene: TRBD2
abundance: few
v_gene: TRBV4-1
CDR3aa: CASSPEPRGLSFGSSYEQYF
CDR3nt: TGCGCCAGCAGCCCCGAACCTAGGGGACTATCCTTCGGTAGCTCCTACGAGCAGTACTTC

j_gene: TRBJ2-1
d_gene: .
abundance: few
v_gene: TRBV6-2/TRBV6-3
CDR3aa: CASRQGSEQFF
CDR3nt: TGTGCCAGCAGGCAGGGTTCTGAGCAGTTCTTC

j_gene: TRBJ1-2
d_gene: .
abundance: .
v_gene: TRBV7-4
CDR3aa: CASSLVGEF
CDR3nt: TGTGCCAGCAGCTTAGTTGGAGAATTC

j_gene: TRBJ2-5
d_gene: .
abundance: .
v_gene: TRBV5-1
CDR3aa: CASSSGGVETQCF
CDR3nt: TGCGCCAGCAGCTCCGGGGGCGTAGAGACCCAGTGCTTC

j_gene: TRBJ1-2
d_gene: .
abundance: few
v_gene: TRBV7-9
CDR3aa: CASSGRQYGYTF
CDR3nt: TGTGCCAGCAGCGGACGGCAGTATGGCTACACCTTC

j_gene: TRBJ2-3
d_gene: TRBD1
abundance: .
v_gene: TRBV7-9
CDR3aa: CASSEGTGRTDTQYF
CDR3nt: TGTGCCAGCAGCGAAGGGACAGGCCGCACAGATACGCAGTATTTT

j_gene: TRBJ1-2
d_gene: .
abundance: .
v_gene: TRBV6-5
CDR3aa: CASSYSIDSYGYTF
CDR3nt: TGTGCCAGCAGTTACTCGATCGACAGCTATGGCTACACCTTC

j_gene: TRBJ2-1
d_gene: TRBD2
abundance: .
v_gene: TRBV28
CDR3aa: CASSWRGGQYEQFF
CDR3nt: TGTGCCAGCAGCTGGCGGGGGGGCCAGTATGAGCAGTTCTTC

j_gene: TRBJ1-6
d_gene: .
abundance: many
v_gene: TRBV7-2
CDR3aa: CASSLRSGVPNSPLHF
CDR3nt: TGTGCCAGCAGCTTACGGTCCGGGGTCCCTAATTCACCCCTCCACTTT

j_gene: TRBJ1-1
d_gene: TRBD1
abundance: few
v_gene: TRBV14
CDR3aa: CATVIRTGMNTEAFF
CDR3nt: TGTGCCACCGTTATAAGGACAGGGATGAACACTGAAGCTTTCTTT

j_gene: TRBJ2-5
d_gene: TRBD2
abundance: .
v_gene: TRBV7-8
CDR3aa: CTSSLGGLRETQYF
CDR3nt: TGTACCAGCAGCTTGGGGGGACTAAGGGAGACCCAGTACTTC

j_gene: TRBJ2-1
d_gene: .
abundance: .
v_gene: TRBV11-2
CDR3aa: CANSLGSRKDNEQFF
CDR3nt: TGTGCCAACAGCTTAGGGTCTAGGAAAGACAATGAGCAGTTCTTC

j_gene: TRBJ2-1
d_gene: TRBD2
abundance: many
v_gene: TRBV2
CDR3aa: CATYLAGGNYNEQFF
CDR3nt: TGTGCCACCTACTTAGCGGGGGGAAATTACAATGAGCAGTTCTTC

j_gene: TRBJ2-3
d_gene: TRBD2
abundance: few
v_gene: TRBV6-6
CDR3aa: CASSYAGGQTGPYTDTQYF
CDR3nt: TGTGCCAGCAGTTACGCGGGGGGGCAAACCGGTCCCTACACAGATACGCAGTATTTT

j_gene: TRBJ2-3
d_gene: .
abundance: .
v_gene: TRBV4-1
CDR3aa: CASSRGPDGTDTQYF
CDR3nt: TGCGCCAGCAGCCGAGGACCGGATGGCACAGATACGCAGTATTTT

j_gene: TRBJ2-7
d_gene: .
abundance: .
v_gene: TRBV27
CDR3aa: CASTAGDAYEQYF
CDR3nt: TGTGCCAGCACTGCAGGGGATGCCTACGAGCAGTACTTC

j_gene: TRBJ1-4
d_gene: .
abundance: .
v_gene: TRBV27
CDR3aa: CASTTGANEKLFF
CDR3nt: TGTGCCAGCACGACAGGAGCTAATGAAAAACTGTTTTTT

j_gene: TRBJ2-1
d_gene: .
abundance: .
v_gene: TRBV4-1
CDR3aa: CASSQESLALGEQFF
CDR3nt: TGTGCCAGCAGCCAAGAGTCCCTAGCCTTAGGAGAGCAGTTCTTC

j_gene: TRBJ2-2
d_gene: .
abundance: .
v_gene: TRBV9
CDR3aa: CASSVVQTWNTGELFF
CDR3nt: TGTGCCAGCAGCGTAGTTCAGACCTGGAACACCGGGGAGCTGTTTTTT

j_gene: TRBJ2-1
d_gene: .
abundance: .
v_gene: TRBV6-4
CDR3aa: CASSDPEGGWDLRYNEQFF
CDR3nt: TGTGCCAGCAGTGACCCGGAGGGTGGGTGGGACCTTCGATACAATGAGCAGTTCTTC

j_gene: TRBJ2-5
d_gene: TRBD2
abundance: few
v_gene: TRBV10-3
CDR3aa: CAIRIRLAGGQETQYF
CDR3nt: TGTGCCATCAGGATAAGACTAGCGGGGGGTCAAGAGACCCAGTACTTC

j_gene: TRBJ2-3
d_gene: TRBD1
abundance: .
v_gene: TRBV25-1
CDR3aa: CASVSGGRTDTQYF
CDR3nt: TGTGCCTCGGTTTCAGGGGGAAGAACAGATACGCAGTATTTT

j_gene: TRBJ1-1
d_gene: .
abundance: once
v_gene: TRBV10-2
CDR3aa: CASSEWITMNTEAFF
CDR3nt: TGCGCCAGCAGTGAGTGGATCACAATGAACACTGAAGCTTTCTTT

j_gene: TRBJ2-7
d_gene: TRBD1
abundance: .
v_gene: TRBV7-6
CDR3aa: CASSRARGHEQYF
CDR3nt: TGTGCTAGCAGCCGGGCCAGGGGGCACGAGCAGTACTTC

j_gene: TRBJ2-1
d_gene: TRBD2
abundance: .
v_gene: TRBV5-4
CDR3aa: CASSLALAGEDEQFF
CDR3nt: TGTGCCAGCAGCTTGGCACTAGCGGGGGAGGATGAGCAGTTCTTC

j_gene: TRBJ1-5
d_gene: TRBD1
abundance: few
v_gene: TRBV5-6
CDR3aa: CASSFRDSYSNQPQHF
CDR3nt: TGTGCCAGCAGCTTCCGGGACAGCTATAGCAATCAGCCCCAGCATTTT

j_gene: TRBJ2-3
d_gene: .
abundance: .
v_gene: TRBV27
CDR3aa: CASSPTSSWADTQYF
CDR3nt: TGTGCCAGCAGCCCGACTAGTTCTTGGGCAGATACGCAGTATTTT

j_gene: TRBJ1-2
d_gene: TRBD1
abundance: once
v_gene: TRBV5-4
CDR3aa: CASSSPRTGNYGYTF
CDR3nt: TGTGCCAGCAGCTCCCCCAGGACAGGGAACTATGGCTACACCTTC

j_gene: TRBJ1-2
d_gene: TRBD1
abundance: .
v_gene: TRBV25-1
CDR3aa: CASTSSGQDSGPSLYGYTF
CDR3nt: TGTGCCAGCACCTCCTCGGGACAGGACTCGGGTCCTTCTCTCTATGGCTACACCTTC

j_gene: TRBJ2-5
d_gene: .
abundance: few
v_gene: TRBV24-1
CDR3aa: CATSDLYSQETQYF
CDR3nt: TGTGCCACCAGTGATTTGTACAGTCAAGAGACCCAGTACTTC

j_gene: TRBJ1-4
d_gene: .
abundance: many
v_gene: TRBV7-6
CDR3aa: CASSLVGQVGEKLFF
CDR3nt: TGTGCCAGCAGCTTAGTTGGGCAGGTTGGAGAAAAACTGTTTTTT

j_gene: TRBJ1-2
d_gene: .
abundance: .
v_gene: TRBV12-3/TRBV12-4
CDR3aa: CASGAGNGYTF
CDR3nt: TGTGCCAGCGGGGCAGGGAACGGCTACACCTTC

j_gene: TRBJ1-5
d_gene: .
abundance: many
v_gene: TRBV12-3/TRBV12-4
CDR3aa: CASSLTNINQPQHF
CDR3nt: TGTGCCAGCAGCTTGACCAATATCAATCAGCCCCAGCATTTT

j_gene: TRBJ1-5
d_gene: .
abundance: few
v_gene: TRBV19
CDR3aa: CASTISSGGNQPQHF
CDR3nt: TGTGCCAGTACCATCTCCTCCGGAGGGAATCAGCCCCAGCATTTT

j_gene: TRBJ2-1
d_gene: TRBD2
abundance: few
v_gene: TRBV4-1
CDR3aa: CASSQEGLAGSNEQFF
CDR3nt: TGCGCCAGCAGCCAAGAAGGGCTAGCGGGGAGCAATGAGCAGTTCTTC

j_gene: TRBJ2-1
d_gene: .
abundance: few
v_gene: TRBV7-9
CDR3aa: CASSLPDTLSYNEQFF
CDR3nt: TGTGCCAGCAGCCTACCCGACACCCTGTCCTACAATGAGCAGTTCTTC

j_gene: TRBJ2-2
d_gene: TRBD1
abundance: few
v_gene: TRBV9
CDR3aa: CASSVDSRDSRPGELFF
CDR3nt: TGTGCCAGCAGCGTAGATAGTCGGGACAGTCGACCCGGGGAGCTGTTTTTT

j_gene: TRBJ1-6
d_gene: TRBD1
abundance: .
v_gene: TRBV19
CDR3aa: CASSPGTGGNSPLHF
CDR3nt: TGTGCCAGTAGTCCCGGGACAGGGGGAAATTCACCCCTCCACTTT

j_gene: TRBJ1-2
d_gene: TRBD1
abundance: once
v_gene: TRBV5-4
CDR3aa: CASGLFLEGANYGYTF
CDR3nt: TGTGCCAGCGGGCTATTTCTCGAGGGGGCAAACTATGGCTACACCTTC